A selection of T cell receptor beta chains follows, all from one sample in a study of T cell responses to AZD1222 COVID-19 vaccine. The repertoire was sequenced with immunoSEQ multiplex PCR; TCRdb's copy has only in-frame clones and lacks some. Of 100,000 to 150,000 clones in the sample, 70% to 90% were seen once. Source: peripheral blood, taken on day 0 of AZD1222 vaccination. These TCRs come from an adult in good health. CDR3s include the opening cysteine and the closing phenylalanine or tryptophan. A D gene is named only where the DNA matches it firmly. Not all rows give a size; the values are once, few, many and, for expanded clones, a class.

D gene,clone size,J gene,V gene,CDR3 DNA,CDR3 protein
TRBD1,NA,TRBJ1-2,TRBV7-3,TGTGCCAGCAGCTTAGGGACAGGGAAAATCTTCTTC,CASSLGTGKIFF
NA,NA,TRBJ1-2,TRBV19,TGTGCCAGTAGTACTCCCGGCGGGAAGGGCTACACCTTC,CASSTPGGKGYTF
TRBD1,NA,TRBJ1-5,TRBV19,TGTGCCAGTAGTGGAGGACAGGGGCCCAATCAGCCCCAGCATTTT,CASSGGQGPNQPQHF
NA,NA,TRBJ1-2,TRBV6-1,TGTGCCAGCAGTGAAGCGGCCCCCTATGGCTACACCTTC,CASSEAAPYGYTF
NA,NA,TRBJ1-1,TRBV7-6,TGTGCCAGCAGCTTAGTTGTCGGCAGAAACGAGAACACTGAAGCTTTCTTT,CASSLVVGRNENTEAFF
NA,NA,TRBJ2-2,TRBV7-3,TGTGCCAGCAGCTTGGCCTCGAACACCGGGGAGCTGTTTTTT,CASSLASNTGELFF
NA,once,TRBJ1-1,TRBV4-2,TGTGCCAGCAGCCAAGATTTACAGAAAGCTTTCTTT,CASSQDLQKAFF
NA,once,TRBJ2-3,TRBV24-1,TGTGCCACCAAAGGGCCAGCCACAGATACGCAGTATTTT,CATKGPATDTQYF
NA,NA,TRBJ1-1,TRBV5-1,TGCGCCAGCAGTCCCTCTGGAGGGGGCACTGAAGCTTTCTTT,CASSPSGGGTEAFF
NA,NA,TRBJ2-6,TRBV2,TGTGCCAGCAGTTCACAGGGCCTCCCCGGGGCCAACGTCCTGACTTTC,CASSSQGLPGANVLTF
NA,NA,TRBJ2-1,TRBV18,TGTGCCAGCTCACCCACCCCCACTAATGAGCAGTTCTTC,CASSPTPTNEQFF
NA,once,TRBJ1-1,TRBV11-2,TGTGCCAGCACCCTCGGGAGAGTGAACACTGAAGCTTTCTTT,CASTLGRVNTEAFF
TRBD2,NA,TRBJ2-1,TRBV19,TGTGCCAGTACCCGGCTAGCGGGAGGACGTAATGAGCAGTTCTTC,CASTRLAGGRNEQFF
TRBD2,NA,TRBJ2-7,TRBV4-2,TGTGCCAGCAGCCAAGCGCAGACTAGCGGGGCTTACGAGCAGTACTTC,CASSQAQTSGAYEQYF
NA,NA,TRBJ1-5,TRBV10-3,TGTGCCATCAGTGATGAGCGGAGCAATCAGCCCCAGCATTTT,CAISDERSNQPQHF
TRBD1,NA,TRBJ2-7,TRBV9,TGTGCCAGCAGCCCAGGGGGAGCCTCTACCTACGAGCAGTACTTC,CASSPGGASTYEQYF